This T cell receptor beta chain stems from a study of metastatic and nonmetastatic thyroid tumors. All patients were treatment-naive before thyroid surgery. TCRdb recomputed clones from the PCR reads via MiXCR. The sample contains over 25,000 clones, roughly 21% of which appear only once. There are 14 residues in the CDR3. V was clipped by 3 bases and J by 4 bases, with 12 bases between them. From germline, CDR1 is MNHEY and CDR2 SVGAGI. The material sequenced was blood. This clonotype was obtained from a female donor with papillary thyroid cancer or a benign thyroid nodule (not recorded which). Some clones in this sample may be carry-over from other donors' samples. This chain joins TRBV6-5 and TRBJ1-2; possibly TRBD1 for D (5 bases). For the CDR3, the DNA is TGTGCCAGCAGTTATGGGTGGGGGTTCTATGGCTACACCTTC. This translates into CASSYGWGFYGYTF.